One T cell receptor beta chain is described in this entry. Authors' data handling: From reference gene primer amplification, estimates of nucleated cell counts were derived. Clones were read by immunoSEQ multiplex PCR, and TCRdb kept only the in-frame ones, dropping some. V, J and clone size were drawn from that table, and D and trimming were deduced from the DNA. The table records around 200,000 clones, around 82% of them present only once. The sample belongs to a study of blood T cell repertoires in COVID-19. As for the study in general: The samples span acute and convalescent COVID-19 from the United States, Italy and Spain. From T cells, B-cell-depleted T cells, or PBMCs came the material, which was cDNA or gDNA.

Sequences were obtained from peripheral blood. The TCR was taken from a man aged 45-65 years with active or convalescent COVID-19.

The CDR3 DNA is TGTGCCAGCAGCACCAGGACAGGGAGTCCTGAAAAACTGTTTTTT. Residues: CASSTRTGSPEKLFF. V gene TRBV13 combines with J gene TRBJ1-4; 8 bases fit TRBD1. The CDR3 runs to 15 residues. V lost 5 bases to trimming and J lost 7 bases; unmatched junction nucleotides: 9. Looked up from germline, CDR1 is PRHDT and CDR2 is FYEKMQ (reference sequence).